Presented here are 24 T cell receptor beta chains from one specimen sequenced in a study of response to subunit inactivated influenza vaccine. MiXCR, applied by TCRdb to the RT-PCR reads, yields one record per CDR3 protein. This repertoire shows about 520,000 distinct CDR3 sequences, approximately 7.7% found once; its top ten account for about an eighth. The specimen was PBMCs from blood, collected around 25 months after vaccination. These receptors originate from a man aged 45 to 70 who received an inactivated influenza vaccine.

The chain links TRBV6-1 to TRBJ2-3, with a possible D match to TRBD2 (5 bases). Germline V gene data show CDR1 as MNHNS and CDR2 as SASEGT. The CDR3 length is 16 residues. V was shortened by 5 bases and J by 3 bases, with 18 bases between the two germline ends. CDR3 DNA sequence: TGTGCCAGCAGTACAACGGCCTACCGAGGGACAGATACGCAGTATTTT. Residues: CASSTTAYRGTDTQYF.

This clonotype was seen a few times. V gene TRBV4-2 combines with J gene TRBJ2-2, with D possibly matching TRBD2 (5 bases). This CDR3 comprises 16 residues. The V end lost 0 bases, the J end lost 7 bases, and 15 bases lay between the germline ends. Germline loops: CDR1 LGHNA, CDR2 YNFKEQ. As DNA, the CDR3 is TGTGCCAGCAGCCAAGAACCCTACGGGGTTATCGGGGAGCTGTTTTTT. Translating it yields CASSQEPYGVIGELFF.

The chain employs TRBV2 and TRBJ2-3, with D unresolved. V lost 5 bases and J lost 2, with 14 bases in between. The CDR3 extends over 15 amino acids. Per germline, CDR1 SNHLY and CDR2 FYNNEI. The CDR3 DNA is TGTGCCAGCAGTAAAAGACAACAAGTCACAGATACGCAGTATTTT. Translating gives CASSKRQQVTDTQYF.

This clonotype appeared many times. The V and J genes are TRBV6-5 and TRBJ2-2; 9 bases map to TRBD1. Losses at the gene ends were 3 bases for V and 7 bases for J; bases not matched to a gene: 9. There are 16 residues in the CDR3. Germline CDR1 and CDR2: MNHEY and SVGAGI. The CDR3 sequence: CASSYSGQGVGGELFF. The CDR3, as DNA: TGTGCCAGCAGTTATTCGGGACAGGGAGTCGGCGGGGAGCTGTTTTTT.

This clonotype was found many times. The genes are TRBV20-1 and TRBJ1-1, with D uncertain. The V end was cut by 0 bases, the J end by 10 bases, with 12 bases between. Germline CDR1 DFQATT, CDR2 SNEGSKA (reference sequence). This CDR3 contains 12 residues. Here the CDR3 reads CSARDVIEGAFF. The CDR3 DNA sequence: TGCAGTGCTAGAGACGTAATTGAAGGAGCTTTCTTT.

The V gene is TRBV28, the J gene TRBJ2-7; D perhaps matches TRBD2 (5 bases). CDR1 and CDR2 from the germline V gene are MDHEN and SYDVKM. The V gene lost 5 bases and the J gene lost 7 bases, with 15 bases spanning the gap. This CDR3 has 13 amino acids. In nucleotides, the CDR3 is TGTGCCAGCAGTGGGAGTCAATACCTGGAGCAGTACTTC. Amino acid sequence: CASSGSQYLEQYF.

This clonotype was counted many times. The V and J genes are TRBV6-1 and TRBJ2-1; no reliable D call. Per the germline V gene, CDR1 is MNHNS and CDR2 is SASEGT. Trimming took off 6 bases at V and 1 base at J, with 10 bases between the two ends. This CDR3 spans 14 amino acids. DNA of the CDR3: TGTGCCAGCAGACGTGGTGGGTCCTACAATGAGCAGTTCTTC. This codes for CASRRGGSYNEQFF.

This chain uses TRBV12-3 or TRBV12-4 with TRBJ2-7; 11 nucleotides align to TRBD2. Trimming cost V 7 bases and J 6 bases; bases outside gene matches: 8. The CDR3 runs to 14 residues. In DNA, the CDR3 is TGTGCCAGCACCCTCGGACTAGCGGGCTCCGAGCAGTACTTC. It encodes CASTLGLAGSEQYF.

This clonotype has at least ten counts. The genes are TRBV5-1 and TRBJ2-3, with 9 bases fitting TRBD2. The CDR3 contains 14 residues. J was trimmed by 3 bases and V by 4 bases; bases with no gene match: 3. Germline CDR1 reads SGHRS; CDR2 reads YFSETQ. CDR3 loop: CASSRTSGTDTQYF. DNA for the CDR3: TGCGCCAGCAGCCGTACTAGCGGGACAGATACGCAGTATTTT.

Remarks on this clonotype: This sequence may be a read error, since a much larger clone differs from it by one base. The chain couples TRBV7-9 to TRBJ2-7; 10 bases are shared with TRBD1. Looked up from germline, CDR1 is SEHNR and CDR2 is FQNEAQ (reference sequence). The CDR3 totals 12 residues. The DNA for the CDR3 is TGTGCCAGCAGCTCGACAGGGGGCGAGCTGTACTTC. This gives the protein CASSSTGGELYF.

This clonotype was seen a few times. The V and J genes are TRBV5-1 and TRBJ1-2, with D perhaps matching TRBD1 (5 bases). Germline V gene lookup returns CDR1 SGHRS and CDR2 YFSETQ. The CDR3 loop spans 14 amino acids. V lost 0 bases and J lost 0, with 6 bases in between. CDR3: CASSLGQPNYGYTF. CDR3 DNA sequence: TGCGCCAGCAGCTTGGGACAGCCTAACTATGGCTACACCTTC.

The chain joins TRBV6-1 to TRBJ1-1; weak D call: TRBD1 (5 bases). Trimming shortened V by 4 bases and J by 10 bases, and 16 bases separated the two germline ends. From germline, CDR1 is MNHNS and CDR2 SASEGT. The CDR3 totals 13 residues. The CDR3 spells CASSGDRTGAAFF. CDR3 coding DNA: TGTGCCAGCAGTGGCGATCGGACCGGGGCAGCTTTCTTT.

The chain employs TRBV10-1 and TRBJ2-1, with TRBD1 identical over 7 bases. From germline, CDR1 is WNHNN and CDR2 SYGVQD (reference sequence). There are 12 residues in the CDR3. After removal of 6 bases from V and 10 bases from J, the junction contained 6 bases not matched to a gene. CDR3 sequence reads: CASSPQGQEQFF. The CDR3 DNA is TGCGCCAGCAGCCCCCAGGGACAGGAGCAGTTCTTC.

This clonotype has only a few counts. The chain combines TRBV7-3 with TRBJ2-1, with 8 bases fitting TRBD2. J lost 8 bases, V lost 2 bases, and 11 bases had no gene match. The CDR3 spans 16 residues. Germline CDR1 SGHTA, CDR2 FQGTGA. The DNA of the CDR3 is TGTGCCAGCAGCTTATTAGGAGCGGGAGCCCCCCATGAGCAGTTCTTC. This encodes CASSLLGAGAPHEQFF.

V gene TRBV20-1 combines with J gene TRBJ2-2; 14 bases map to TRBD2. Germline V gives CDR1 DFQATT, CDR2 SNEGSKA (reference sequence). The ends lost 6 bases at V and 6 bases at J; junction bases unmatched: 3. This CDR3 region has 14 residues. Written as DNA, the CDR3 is TGCAGTGCGGGACTAGCGGGAGTTCCCGGGGAGCTGTTTTTT. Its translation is CSAGLAGVPGELFF.

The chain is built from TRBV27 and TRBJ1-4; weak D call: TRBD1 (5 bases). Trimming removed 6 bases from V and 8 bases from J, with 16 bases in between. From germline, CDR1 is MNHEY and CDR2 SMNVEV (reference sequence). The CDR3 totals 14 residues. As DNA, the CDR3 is TGTGCCAGCAGCTCCCTCGCCGGGGACGAAAAACTGTTTTTT. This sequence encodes CASSSLAGDEKLFF.

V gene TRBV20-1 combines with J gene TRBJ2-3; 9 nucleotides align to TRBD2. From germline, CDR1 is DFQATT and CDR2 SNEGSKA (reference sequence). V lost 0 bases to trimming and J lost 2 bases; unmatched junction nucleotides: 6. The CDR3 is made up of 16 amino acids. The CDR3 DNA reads TGCAGTGCTAGAGATCCCCTAGCGGGATACACAGATACGCAGTATTTT. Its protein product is CSARDPLAGYTDTQYF.

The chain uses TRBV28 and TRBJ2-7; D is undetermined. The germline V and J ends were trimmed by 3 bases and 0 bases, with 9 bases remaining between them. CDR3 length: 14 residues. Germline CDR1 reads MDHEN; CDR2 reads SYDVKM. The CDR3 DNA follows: TGTGCCAGCAGTTTTTTCGTAAGCTCCTACGAGCAGTACTTC. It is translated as CASSFFVSSYEQYF.

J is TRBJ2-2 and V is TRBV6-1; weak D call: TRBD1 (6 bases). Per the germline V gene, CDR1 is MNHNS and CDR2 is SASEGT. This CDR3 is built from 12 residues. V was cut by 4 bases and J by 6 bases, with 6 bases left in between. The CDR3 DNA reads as TGTGCCAGCAGTGCAGGGGCCGGGGAGCTGTTTTTT. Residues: CASSAGAGELFF.

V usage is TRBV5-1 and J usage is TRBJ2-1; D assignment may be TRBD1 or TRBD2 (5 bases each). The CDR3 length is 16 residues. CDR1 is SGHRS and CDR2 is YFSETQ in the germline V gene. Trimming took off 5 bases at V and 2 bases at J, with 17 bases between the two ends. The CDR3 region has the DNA TGCGCCAGCAGTTGGACCGGGACGGGCGCCTACAATGAGCAGTTCTTC. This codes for CASSWTGTGAYNEQFF.

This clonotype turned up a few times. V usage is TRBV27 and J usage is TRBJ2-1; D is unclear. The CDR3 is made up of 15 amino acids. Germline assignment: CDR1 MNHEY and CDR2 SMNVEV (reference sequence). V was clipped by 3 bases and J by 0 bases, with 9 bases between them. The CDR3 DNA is TGTGCCAGCAGTTTTTTCCTCAGCTCCTACAATGAGCAGTTCTTC. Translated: CASSFFLSSYNEQFF.

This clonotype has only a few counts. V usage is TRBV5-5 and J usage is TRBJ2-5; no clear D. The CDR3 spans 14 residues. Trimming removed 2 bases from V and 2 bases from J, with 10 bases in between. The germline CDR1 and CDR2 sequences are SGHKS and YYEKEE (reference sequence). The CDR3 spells CASSFVRKQETQYF. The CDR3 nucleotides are TGTGCCAGCAGCTTCGTCCGGAAGCAAGAGACCCAGTACTTC.

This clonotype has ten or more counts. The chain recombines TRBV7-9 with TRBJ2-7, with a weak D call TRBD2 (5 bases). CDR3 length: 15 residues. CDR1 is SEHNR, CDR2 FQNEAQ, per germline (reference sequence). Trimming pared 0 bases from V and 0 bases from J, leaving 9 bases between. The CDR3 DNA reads TGTGCCAGCAGCTTAGCGGGAGCGCTCTCCTACGAGCAGTACTTC. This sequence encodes CASSLAGALSYEQYF.

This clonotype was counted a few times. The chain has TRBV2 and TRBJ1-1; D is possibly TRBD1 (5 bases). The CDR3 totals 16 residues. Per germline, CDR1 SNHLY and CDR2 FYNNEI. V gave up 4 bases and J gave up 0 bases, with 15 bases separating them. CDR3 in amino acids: CASSGWGGKMNTEAFF. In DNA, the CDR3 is TGTGCCAGCAGTGGCTGGGGGGGTAAGATGAACACTGAAGCTTTCTTT.